The present T cell receptor beta chain was sequenced within a study of Graves' ophthalmopathy and Graves' hyperthyroidism. Study-wide background: The term stable hyperthyroidism indicated an absence of ophthalmopathy within 18 months of follow-up. Study-level points and caveats: Using a 13-signature model, the authors split ophthalmopathy from stable hyperthyroidism, with just under 90% sensitivity and approximately 84% specificity.

Germline V gives CDR1 SGHVS, CDR2 FQNEAQ. V shed 4 bases and J shed 0 bases, with 7 bases lying between them. This CDR3 has 15 residues. Amplified material comprised TCR beta CDR3 regions derived from RNA transcripts. HTBI primers were used in a first-round RT-PCR, which preceded a second-round multiplex PCR. TCRdb fed the multiplex PCR reads into MiXCR, producing one record per CDR3 protein. The repertoire has around 1.1 million distinct CDR3 sequences, about 35% of them found once; the top ten carry around 10%. Certain patients were not enrolled. These were patients with other autoimmune diseases, uncontrolled infections, pregnancy or lactation. There are a few counts of this clonotype. The target antigen is unknown.

The V call is TRBV7-8, the J call TRBJ1-6; unclear D gene. Sequenced sample: peripheral blood or thyroid tissue (not recorded which). This TCR was recovered from an adult man with Graves' hyperthyroidism. The chain's CDR3 is CASSYGSSYNSPLHF. CDR3 coding DNA: TGTGCCAGCAGCTACGGGTCCTCCTATAATTCACCCCTCCACTTT.